This entry features one T cell receptor (beta chain) sequence. The antigen is not known. The data were taken from a study of monozygotic twins with cystic fibrosis. As for the study in general: Roughly 3 micrograms of fragmented DNA underwent roughly 15 PCR cycles for library preparation.

The V and J ends lost 0 bases and 0 bases respectively, with 8 bases between them. CDR1 and CDR2 (germline): PRHDT, FYEKMQ (reference sequence). CDR3 length equals 15 residues. Data came from immunoSEQ multiplex PCR; TCRdb stores just in-frame clones and leaves some out. In the table there are 7,100 or so clones, about 94% of which are singletons. Study-level results: Low clonality (median 0.0095) suggested a mostly naive repertoire. Co-twins had the most similar V usage for 13 of 16 pairs, J for 8.

Sequencing was performed on blood. The receptor's source is a boy aged 2 to 10 with cystic fibrosis. The genes are TRBV13 and TRBJ1-2; D not certain. CDR3 sequence reads: CASSLGSVTNYGYTF. CDR3 DNA sequence: TGTGCCAGCAGCTTAGGTTCAGTCACTAACTATGGCTACACCTTC.